Below are 30 T cell receptor beta chains sequenced from a single sample in a study of post-analysis software for immune sequencing data. These TCRs are of unknown antigen specificity. Unique molecular identifiers were built into the TCR beta cDNA libraries. TCRdb fed the PCR reads into MiXCR, producing one record per CDR3 protein. The sample lists about 620,000 distinct CDR3 sequences, roughly 47% seen once, with 1.5% to 2% in the top ten. Overall study findings and caveats: Included in a set of four or five TRBV segments more frequent in patients than controls were TRBV5-6, TRBV5-1 and TRBV20-1.

Input material: blood. The source of these receptors is a girl between 10 and 17 years old with multiple sclerosis.

This clonotype was seen once. This chain joins TRBV20-1 and TRBJ2-1; perhaps TRBD2 as D (6 bases). Germline lookup yields CDR1 DFQATT and CDR2 SNEGSKA (reference sequence). Trimming stripped 0 bases from V and 1 base from J, with 10 bases between. This CDR3 has 15 residues. The CDR3 DNA reads as TGCAGTGCTAGAGATTGGGCGGGGTCCTACAATGAGCAGTTCTTC. Its translation is CSARDWAGSYNEQFF.

This clonotype was counted between two and nine times. The V call is TRBV29-1, the J call TRBJ2-1; 7 nucleotides align to TRBD1. Trimming cost V 7 bases and J 6 bases; bases outside gene matches: 9. This CDR3 is built from 13 residues. Per the germline V gene, CDR1 is SQVTM and CDR2 is ANQGSEA. CDR3 protein: CSGNHRGSNEQFF. The CDR3 nucleotides are TGCAGCGGTAACCACAGGGGAAGCAATGAGCAGTTCTTC.

This clonotype was detected only once. Germline is not matched at one junction end, which may reflect a read error. The chain recombines TRBV2 with TRBJ1-2; D remains ambiguous. The CDR3 consists of 13 residues. CDR1 is SNHLY, CDR2 FYNNEI, per germline. The CDR3 DNA is TGTGCCAACAGTGCACCATACTTGGAGGGCTACACCTTC. It translates to CANSAPYLEGYTF. The full variable domain, with the rest looked up from reference TRBV2 and TRBJ1-2, is EPEVTQTPSHQVTQMGQEVILRCVPISNHLYFYWYRQILGQKVEFLVSFYNNEISEKSEIFDDQFSVERPDGSNFTLKIRSTKLEDSAMYFCANSAPYLEGYTFGSGTRLTVV.

The J gene is TRBJ2-5, the V gene TRBV10-3; D not resolved. Trimming shortened V by 0 bases and J by 1 base, and 3 bases separated the two germline ends. The CDR3 consists of 13 residues. Germline V gives CDR1 ENHRY, CDR2 SYGVKD. The CDR3 reads CAISESTQETQYF. CDR3 sequence (DNA): TGTGCCATCAGTGAGTCGACCCAAGAGACCCAGTACTTC.

The rearrangement links TRBV20-1 to TRBJ1-2; a weak D match, TRBD1 (6 bases). Germline CDR1 reads DFQATT; CDR2 reads SNEGSKA (reference sequence). V lost 5 bases, J lost 0 bases, and 13 bases lay in between. The CDR3 runs to 14 residues. The CDR3 reads CSARGQPANYGYTF. The CDR3 nucleotides are TGCAGTGCTCGCGGACAGCCCGCTAACTATGGCTACACCTTC.

The V gene is TRBV27, the J gene TRBJ2-5; tentatively, D is TRBD2 (6 bases). The CDR3 loop spans 11 amino acids. Germline V CDR1 and CDR2: MNHEY, SMNVEV (reference sequence). V lost 8 bases, J lost 6 bases, and 10 bases lay in between. Here the CDR3 DNA reads TGTGCCAGCGGCCGGGAGAAGACCCAGTACTTC. This codes for CASGREKTQYF.

CDR3 loop: CACRETGSRNEQFF. CDR3 nucleotides: TGTGCCTGCCGAGAGACAGGGAGTCGCAATGAGCAGTTCTTC. V usage is TRBV3-1 and J usage is TRBJ2-1; 7 bases agree with TRBD1. The CDR3 runs 14 residues. With 11 bases clipped from V and 6 bases from J, the junction kept 13 bases outside the gene matches. The V gene's germline CDR1 is LGHDT and CDR2 YNNKEL (reference sequence).

This clonotype has just a few counts. CDR3 sequence: CASSAGTAYYYEQYF. CDR3 DNA sequence: TGTGCCAGCAGCGCCGGGACAGCTTATTACTACGAGCAGTACTTC. The V and J genes are TRBV7-9 and TRBJ2-5, with 7 bases that match TRBD1. The end of the DNA fits TRBJ2-7 better, so the J call may be wrong. Germline assignment: CDR1 SEHNR and CDR2 FQNEAQ (reference sequence). CDR3 length: 15 amino acids.

The CDR3 DNA follows: TGTGCCAGCCGCTCTGGCGGACCACCCCTCCACTTT. Translating gives CASRSGGPPLHF. This chain links TRBV7-2 with TRBJ1-6; D remains ambiguous. The V gene's germline CDR1 is SGHTA and CDR2 FQGNSA. This CDR3 is built from 12 residues. V lost 8 bases to trimming and J lost 11 bases, with 13 bases between them.

The rearrangement joins TRBV12-3 or TRBV12-4 to TRBJ1-2; a weak D match, TRBD1 (5 bases). Trimming shortened V by 8 bases and J by 4 bases, and 14 bases separated the two germline ends. The CDR3 is 13 residues long. CDR3 amino acids: CASGKGPPYGYTF. The CDR3 nucleotides read TGTGCCAGCGGCAAGGGGCCACCCTATGGCTACACCTTC.

This clonotype has a handful of counts. V and J are TRBV12-3 or TRBV12-4 and TRBJ1-2; D not certain. With 6 bases removed from V and 4 bases from J, the gap between germline ends came to 9 bases. This CDR3 comprises 12 residues. Here the CDR3 reads CASSPAVYGYTF. The CDR3 DNA follows: TGTGCCAGCAGCCCAGCGGTCTATGGCTACACCTTC.

V gene TRBV5-1 combines with J gene TRBJ2-5; no definite D call. The V gene lost 4 bases and the J gene lost 5 bases, with 12 bases spanning the gap. CDR1 and CDR2 (germline): SGHRS, YFSETQ. The CDR3 is 13 amino acids. This chain's CDR3 is CASSNDQRETQYF. DNA for the CDR3: TGCGCCAGCAGCAATGACCAACGGGAGACCCAGTACTTC.

The J gene is TRBJ2-1, the V gene TRBV7-3; TRBD2 aligns across 9 bases. CDR3 length equals 16 residues. Trimming removed 6 bases from V and 2 bases from J; junction bases left unmatched: 8. Looked up from germline, CDR1 is SGHTA and CDR2 is FQGTGA. The CDR3 DNA follows: TGTGCCAGCAGTCCCGGACTAGCGAGCACCTACAATGAGCAGTTCTTC. Translating it yields CASSPGLASTYNEQFF.

This sequence joins TRBV12-3 or TRBV12-4 and TRBJ2-7; possible D gene TRBD2, 6 bases. The CDR3 length is 18 residues. Trimming pared 5 bases from V and 4 bases from J, leaving 27 bases between. The CDR3 DNA reads as TGTGCCAGCAGTCCCACTAGCCCCTTCACGGGGCAGGTTTACGAGCAGTACTTC. Protein sequence: CASSPTSPFTGQVYEQYF.

There are a few counts of this clonotype. CDR3 residues: CASGRSDTQYF. The CDR3 DNA follows: TGTGCCAGCGGCCGGTCAGATACGCAGTATTTT. The V and J genes are TRBV7-9 and TRBJ2-3; D is unresolved. The germline CDR1 and CDR2 sequences are SEHNR and FQNEAQ (reference sequence). V was shortened by 8 bases and J by 4 bases, with 7 bases between the two germline ends. The CDR3 has 11 residues.

The gene calls are TRBV20-1 and TRBJ1-1; the D gene is possibly TRBD1 (6 bases). The CDR3 is 13 residues long. Trimming pared 5 bases from V and 3 bases from J, leaving 13 bases between. In germline, CDR1 is DFQATT, CDR2 SNEGSKA (reference sequence). The CDR3 protein is CSAQGQEHTEAFF. The CDR3 DNA reads as TGCAGTGCTCAGGGGCAGGAGCACACTGAAGCTTTCTTT.

This clonotype was found a few times. CDR3 nucleotides: TGCAGTGCTGTACCGACCGGGACAGGGGGAGAGACCCAGTACTTC. Its protein is CSAVPTGTGGETQYF. This chain links TRBV20-1 with TRBJ2-5; TRBD1 agrees at 11 bases. The CDR3 is made up of 15 amino acids. V shed 5 bases, J shed 4 bases, and the junction held 9 bases outside the gene matches. The germline CDR1 and CDR2 sequences are DFQATT and SNEGSKA (reference sequence).

The chain joins TRBV4-1 to TRBJ1-2; maybe TRBD1 (5 bases). V gave up 1 base and J gave up 6 bases, with 15 bases separating them. The CDR3 is made up of 15 amino acids. The germline V gene has CDR1 MGHRA and CDR2 YSYEKL. This chain's CDR3 is CASSQGFSGGDGYTF. The DNA of the CDR3 is TGCGCCAGCAGCCAAGGGTTCAGTGGGGGAGATGGCTACACCTTC.

V is TRBV7-2 and J is TRBJ2-5, with a possible D match to TRBD2 (5 bases). Near its end, the DNA agrees better with TRBJ2-7, so the J call may be wrong. The CDR3 covers 14 residues. Germline values: CDR1 SGHTA, CDR2 FQGNSA. CDR3 protein: CASSSPAFAGEQYF. CDR3 DNA sequence: TGTGCCAGCAGCTCCCCAGCCTTCGCGGGCGAGCAGTACTTC.

This clonotype was seen only a few times. This chain links TRBV10-3 with TRBJ2-1; D uncertain. Between the trimmed V and J ends, which lost 1 base and 0 bases, there was a span of 4 bases. The CDR3 has 14 amino acids. Germline V lookup: CDR1 ENHRY, CDR2 SYGVKD. The CDR3 region is CAISEFSSYNEQFF. The CDR3 DNA follows: TGTGCCATCAGTGAGTTTAGCTCCTACAATGAGCAGTTCTTC.

V is TRBV5-1 and J is TRBJ2-5; 9 positions agree with TRBD1. V gave up 2 bases and J gave up 5 bases; unmatched junction bases: 10. The CDR3 spans 16 residues. CDR1 SGHRS and CDR2 YFSETQ come from the germline V gene. CDR3: CASSFGSRTGVETQYF. CDR3 nucleotides: TGCGCCAGCAGCTTTGGTTCAAGGACAGGGGTGGAGACCCAGTACTTC.

The chain recombines TRBV12-3 or TRBV12-4 with TRBJ1-4, with D possibly TRBD1 on 5 matching bases. CDR3 length: 15 residues. V was pared by 3 bases and J by 8 bases, with 16 bases between. The CDR3 loop reads CASSFSPAGWEKLFF. CDR3 coding DNA: TGTGCCAGCAGTTTTAGTCCGGCAGGGTGGGAAAAACTGTTTTTT.

The J gene is TRBJ2-3, the V gene TRBV7-9; possible D gene TRBD2, 5 bases. V was clipped by 7 bases and J by 4 bases, with 15 bases between them. This CDR3 is built from 14 residues. CDR1 and CDR2 from the germline V gene are SEHNR and FQNEAQ (reference sequence). CDR3 loop: CASTRDGVADTQYF. The CDR3 DNA reads as TGTGCCAGCACCAGAGACGGGGTTGCAGATACGCAGTATTTT.

V is TRBV20-1 and J is TRBJ2-3; 11 bases are shared with TRBD2. This CDR3 has 18 residues. The V gene's germline CDR1 is DFQATT and CDR2 SNEGSKA (reference sequence). V shed 1 base and J 4 bases; nucleotides not matched to a gene: 13. CDR3 in amino acids: CSARADGSGGAGADTQYF. In DNA, the CDR3 is TGCAGTGCTAGAGCCGATGGTAGCGGGGGGGCTGGCGCAGATACGCAGTATTTT.

The V and J genes are TRBV29-1 and TRBJ2-6, with 10 bases fitting TRBD1. Germline-derived CDR1 and CDR2 are SQVTM and ANQGSEA. The CDR3 contains 17 residues. Trimming at V came to 5 bases and at J to 2 bases, leaving 9 bases not matched to a gene. CDR3 nucleotide sequence: TGCAGCGTTCCCGGGACAGGGGCTTTCCCTGGGGCCAACGTCCTGACTTTC. This translates into CSVPGTGAFPGANVLTF.

The CDR3, as DNA: TGTGCCAGCAGCCCCGGGACAGGGGGTCCTTTCTCCTACAATGAGCAGTTCTTC. Translation gives CASSPGTGGPFSYNEQFF. The chain is built from TRBV11-2 and TRBJ2-1; 11 positions match TRBD1. The CDR3 length is 18 residues. In germline, CDR1 is SGHAT, CDR2 FQNNGV. With 5 bases clipped from V and 0 bases from J, the junction kept 9 bases outside the gene matches.

This clonotype was detected a few times. The chain uses TRBV2 and TRBJ2-3; tentatively, D is TRBD2 (6 bases). V lost 6 bases and J 2 bases, leaving 9 bases between the germline ends. Germline loops: CDR1 SNHLY, CDR2 FYNNEI. CDR3 length: 13 residues. CDR3 in DNA: TGTGCCAGCAGGGGGGGACTCACAGATACGCAGTATTTT. Translating it yields CASRGGLTDTQYF.

The gene calls are TRBV19 and TRBJ1-2; unclear D gene. The length of the CDR3 is 13 residues. V lost 3 bases and J 1 base, leaving 6 bases between the germline ends. Germline V gene sequence: CDR1 LNHDA, CDR2 SQIVND (reference sequence). CDR3 bases: TGTGCCAGTAGTATGACCCTTAACTATGGCTACACCTTC. Its protein product is CASSMTLNYGYTF.

Written as DNA, the CDR3 is TGTGCCAGCATCCTAGGAGGGGGCGAGCGGACGCAGTATTTT. It encodes CASILGGGERTQYF. The gene calls are TRBV12-3 or TRBV12-4 and TRBJ2-3; D is possibly TRBD1 (7 bases). V lost 7 bases and J lost 9, with 20 bases in between. The CDR3 sequence is 14 residues long.

This sequence joins TRBV12-3 or TRBV12-4 and TRBJ1-6; weak D call: TRBD1 (6 bases). The CDR3 covers 14 residues. Trimming took off 5 bases at V and 10 bases at J, with 15 bases between the two ends. This CDR3 is CASSRRQDRSPLHF. The CDR3 DNA is TGTGCCAGCAGTAGACGACAGGATAGATCACCCCTCCACTTT.